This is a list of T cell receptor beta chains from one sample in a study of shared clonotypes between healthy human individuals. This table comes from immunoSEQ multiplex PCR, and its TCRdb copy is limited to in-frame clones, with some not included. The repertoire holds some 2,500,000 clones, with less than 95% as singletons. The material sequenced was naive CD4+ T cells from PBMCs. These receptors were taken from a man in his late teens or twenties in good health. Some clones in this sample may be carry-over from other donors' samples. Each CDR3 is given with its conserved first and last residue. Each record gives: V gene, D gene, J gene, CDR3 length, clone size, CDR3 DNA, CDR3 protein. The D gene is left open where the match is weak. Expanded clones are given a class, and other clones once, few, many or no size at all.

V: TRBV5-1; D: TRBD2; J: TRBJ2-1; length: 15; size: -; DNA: TGCGCCAGCAGCTTAGGCGGGAGGGGTATGAATGAGCAGTTCTTC; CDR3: CASSLGGRGMNEQFF
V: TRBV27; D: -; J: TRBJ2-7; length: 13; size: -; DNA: TGTGCCAGCGGGCGGAGTGGGGGCTACGAGCAGTACTTC; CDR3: CASGRSGGYEQYF
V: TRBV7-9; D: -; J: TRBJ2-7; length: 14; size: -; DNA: TGTGCCAGCAGCTCCCCCCGGTTCGCCTACGAGCAGTACTTC; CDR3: CASSSPRFAYEQYF
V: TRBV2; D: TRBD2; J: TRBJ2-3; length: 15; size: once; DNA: TGTGCCAGCAGTCCAGTGGGAGGGAGCACAGATACGCAGTATTTT; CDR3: CASSPVGGSTDTQYF
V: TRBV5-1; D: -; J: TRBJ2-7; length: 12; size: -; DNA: TGCGCCAGCAGCTGGGGACGGGACGAGCAGTACTTC; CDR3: CASSWGRDEQYF
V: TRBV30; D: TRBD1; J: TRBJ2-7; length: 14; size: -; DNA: TGTGCCTGGAATCCGGGACAGGGTAACTACGAGCAGTACTTC; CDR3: CAWNPGQGNYEQYF
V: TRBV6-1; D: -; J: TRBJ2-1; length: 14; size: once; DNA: TGTGCCAGCAGTGAAGCCCCCGGATCGTATGAGCAGTTCTTC; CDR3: CASSEAPGSYEQFF
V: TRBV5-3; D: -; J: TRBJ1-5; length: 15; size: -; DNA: TGTGCCAGAAGCCCTCCCGCCTATAGCAATCAGCCCCAGCATTTT; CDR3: CARSPPAYSNQPQHF
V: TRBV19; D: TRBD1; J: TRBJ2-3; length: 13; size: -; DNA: TGTGCCAGCCGGGACAGGGGCACAGATACGCAGTATTTT; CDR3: CASRDRGTDTQYF
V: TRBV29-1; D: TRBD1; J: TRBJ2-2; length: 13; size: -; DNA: TGCAGCGCCTCCGGGACAGCGGACGGGGAGCTGTTTTTT; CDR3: CSASGTADGELFF
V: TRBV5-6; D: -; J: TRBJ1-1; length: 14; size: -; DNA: TGTGCCAGCAGCACGACAGGATTGAACACTGAAGCTTTCTTT; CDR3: CASSTTGLNTEAFF
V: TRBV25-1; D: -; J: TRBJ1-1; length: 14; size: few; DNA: TGTGCCAGCAGTGAACGGTTATCGAACACTGAAGCTTTCTTT; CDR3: CASSERLSNTEAFF
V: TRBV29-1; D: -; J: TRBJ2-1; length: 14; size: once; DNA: TGCAGCGTCTTTGGTCCGACTAGGGGCCATGAGCAGTTCTTC; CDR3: CSVFGPTRGHEQFF
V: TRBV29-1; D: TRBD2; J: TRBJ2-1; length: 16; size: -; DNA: TGCAGCGTTGAACACGGGACTAGCGGGACCTACAATGAGCAGTTCTTC; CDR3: CSVEHGTSGTYNEQFF
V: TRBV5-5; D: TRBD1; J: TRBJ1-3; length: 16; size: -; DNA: TGTGCCAGCAGCTTCCGGACAGGGGGCTCTGGAAACACCATATATTTT; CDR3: CASSFRTGGSGNTIYF
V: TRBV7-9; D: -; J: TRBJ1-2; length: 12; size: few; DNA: TGTGCCAGCAGCTTGGAAGGCTATGGCTACACCTTC; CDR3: CASSLEGYGYTF
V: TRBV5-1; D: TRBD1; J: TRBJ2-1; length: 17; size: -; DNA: TGCGCCAGCAGCTTGGCCCCGACGACAGGGCGAAGAACTGAGCAGTTCTTC; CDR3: CASSLAPTTGRRTEQFF
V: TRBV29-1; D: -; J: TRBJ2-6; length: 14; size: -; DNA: TGCAGCGTTGAGGGGGGTCAAGGGGCCAACGTCCTGACTTTC; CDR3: CSVEGGQGANVLTF
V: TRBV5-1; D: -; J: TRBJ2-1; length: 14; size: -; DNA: TGCGCCAGCAGCCCCCTACTAGCCGGCAATGAGCAGTTCTTC; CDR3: CASSPLLAGNEQFF
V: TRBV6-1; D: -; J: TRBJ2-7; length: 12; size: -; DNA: TGTGCCAGCAGTGTACAGGGCTACGAGCAGTACTTC; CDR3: CASSVQGYEQYF
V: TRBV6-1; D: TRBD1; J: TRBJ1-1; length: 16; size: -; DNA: TGTGCCAGCAGTGATCCCGGACAGGGTCGTGGCCTTGAAGCTTTCTTT; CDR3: CASSDPGQGRGLEAFF
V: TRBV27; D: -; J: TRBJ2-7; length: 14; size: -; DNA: TGTGCCAGCAGTTCGACAAGCCAACACTACGAGCAGTACTTC; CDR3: CASSSTSQHYEQYF
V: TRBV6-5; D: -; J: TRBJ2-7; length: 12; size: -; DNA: TGTGCCAGCAGTTCGCGAGGGTACGAGCAGTACTTC; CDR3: CASSSRGYEQYF
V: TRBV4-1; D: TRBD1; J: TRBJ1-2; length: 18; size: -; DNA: TGCGCCAGCAGACAAACCCGAAGGACAGGGGGCGAATATTATGGCTACACCTTC; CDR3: CASRQTRRTGGEYYGYTF
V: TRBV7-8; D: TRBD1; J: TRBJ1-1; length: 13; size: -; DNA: TGTGCCAGCAGCCTGGGACAGGCACTTGAAGCTTTCTTT; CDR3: CASSLGQALEAFF
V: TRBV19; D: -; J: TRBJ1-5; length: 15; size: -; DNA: TGTGCCAGTAGTATCAATCCGGGGGGGATGGCGCCCCAGCATTTT; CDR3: CASSINPGGMAPQHF
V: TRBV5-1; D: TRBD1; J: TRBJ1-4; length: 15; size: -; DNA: TGCGCCAGCAGCTTGGAGACAGGGGGTAATGAAAAACTGTTTTTT; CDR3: CASSLETGGNEKLFF
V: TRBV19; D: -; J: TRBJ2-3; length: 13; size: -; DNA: TGTGCCACCCAAGGGTACAGCACAGATACGCAGTATTTT; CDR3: CATQGYSTDTQYF
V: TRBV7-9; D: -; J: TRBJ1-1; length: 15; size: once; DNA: TGTGCCAGCAGCTTAGTGGGGGGCCGCGGCACTGAAGCTTTCTTT; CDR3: CASSLVGGRGTEAFF
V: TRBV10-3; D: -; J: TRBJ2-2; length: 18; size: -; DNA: TGTGCCATCCCAAAGGATCTAAATACGGAACTGAACACCGGGGAGCTGTTTTTT; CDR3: CAIPKDLNTELNTGELFF
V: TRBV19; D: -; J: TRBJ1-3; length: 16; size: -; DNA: TGTGCCAGTACTTTTGGACAGATCACCTCTGGAAACACCATATATTTT; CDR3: CASTFGQITSGNTIYF
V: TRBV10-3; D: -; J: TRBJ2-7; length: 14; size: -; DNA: TGTGCCATCAGCCCTGGGACGGGCTCCTACGAGCAGTACTTC; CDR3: CAISPGTGSYEQYF
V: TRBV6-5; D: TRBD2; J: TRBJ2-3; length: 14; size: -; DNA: TGTGCCAGCAGGAGCGGGGCGCGCACAGATACGCAGTATTTT; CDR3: CASRSGARTDTQYF
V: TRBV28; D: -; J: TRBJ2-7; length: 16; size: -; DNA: TGTGCCAGCAGTCCGCCCCACAGGGTTGAATCCCACGAGCAGTACTTC; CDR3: CASSPPHRVESHEQYF
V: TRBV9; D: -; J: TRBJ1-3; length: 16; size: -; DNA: TGTGCCAGCAGCGTACTTCTTGGGGGGACTGGAAACACCATATATTTT; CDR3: CASSVLLGGTGNTIYF
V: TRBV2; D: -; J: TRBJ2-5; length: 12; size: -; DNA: TGTGCCAGCAAGCTAGCCTTAGAGACCCAGTACTTC; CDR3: CASKLALETQYF
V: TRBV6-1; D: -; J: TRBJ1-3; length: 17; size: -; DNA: TGTGCCAGCAGTGAAGGTTCGAGGGGGATTCAAAGAAACACCATATATTTT; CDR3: CASSEGSRGIQRNTIYF
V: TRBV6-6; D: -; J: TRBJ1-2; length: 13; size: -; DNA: TGTGCCAGCAACAGGCGGACCGAGAATGGCTACACCTTC; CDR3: CASNRRTENGYTF
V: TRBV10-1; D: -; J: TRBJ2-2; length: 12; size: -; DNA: TGCGCCAGCAGTGAGGGTGCGGGGGAGCTGTTTTTT; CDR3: CASSEGAGELFF
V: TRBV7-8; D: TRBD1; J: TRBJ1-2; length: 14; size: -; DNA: TGTGCCAGCAGCTTAGGGACAGGGGTGGGTGGCTACACCTTC; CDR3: CASSLGTGVGGYTF
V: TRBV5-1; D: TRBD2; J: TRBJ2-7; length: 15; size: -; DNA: TGCGCCAGCAGCTTGGATGGGACTACAATCTACGAGCAGTACTTC; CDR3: CASSLDGTTIYEQYF
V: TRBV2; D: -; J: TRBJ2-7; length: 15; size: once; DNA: TGTGCCAGCCGAACTGAAATGGGAAATTCTGGGGAGCAGTACTTC; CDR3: CASRTEMGNSGEQYF
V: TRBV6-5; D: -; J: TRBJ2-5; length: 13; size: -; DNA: TGTGCCAGCAGTTTCACCCAGGGGGAGACCCAGTACTTC; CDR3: CASSFTQGETQYF
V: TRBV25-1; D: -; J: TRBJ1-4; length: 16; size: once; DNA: TGTGCCAGCAGTCTTCCAGGGGCAGGTTTCGCTGAAAAACTGTTTTTT; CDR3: CASSLPGAGFAEKLFF
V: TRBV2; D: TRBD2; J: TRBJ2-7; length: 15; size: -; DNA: TGTGCCAGCAGTGACAGCCGCGGGAGGGCCCACGAGCAGTACTTC; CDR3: CASSDSRGRAHEQYF
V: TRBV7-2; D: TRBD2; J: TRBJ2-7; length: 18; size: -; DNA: TGTGCCAGCAGCTCCAGGACTAGCGGGAGCGTCGGGACCTACGAGCAGTACTTC; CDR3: CASSSRTSGSVGTYEQYF
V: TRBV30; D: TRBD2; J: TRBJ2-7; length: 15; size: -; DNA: TGTGCCTGGAGTGCCGGGGGAGCGGGAGGCTACGAGCAGTACTTC; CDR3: CAWSAGGAGGYEQYF
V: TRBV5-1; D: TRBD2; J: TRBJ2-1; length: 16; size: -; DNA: TGCGCCAGCAGCTTTGTTATAGCGGGAGGCATGGATGAGCAGTTCTTC; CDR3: CASSFVIAGGMDEQFF
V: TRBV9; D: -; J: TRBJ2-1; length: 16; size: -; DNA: TGTGCCAGCAGCGTAGTAATAGCGGCCAATTACAATGAGCAGTTCTTC; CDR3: CASSVVIAANYNEQFF
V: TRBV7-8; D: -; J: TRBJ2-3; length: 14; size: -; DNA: TGTGCCAGCAGACCTCAGGGTATCACAGATACGCAGTATTTT; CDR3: CASRPQGITDTQYF
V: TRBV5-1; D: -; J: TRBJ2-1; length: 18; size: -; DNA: TGCGCCAGCAGCTCCCCCTCGAACGGGTCGGATTCCTACAATGAGCAGTTCTTC; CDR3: CASSSPSNGSDSYNEQFF
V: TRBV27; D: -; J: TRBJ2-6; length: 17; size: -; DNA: TGTGCCAGCAGTTGGACGGCTGAATTCTCTGGGGCCAACGTCCTGACTTTC; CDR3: CASSWTAEFSGANVLTF
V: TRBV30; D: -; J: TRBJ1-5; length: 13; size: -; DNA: TGTGCCTGGAGTGATGACGGACCCAGGCCCCAGCATTTT; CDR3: CAWSDDGPRPQHF
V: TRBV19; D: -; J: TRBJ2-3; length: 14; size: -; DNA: TGTGCCAGTAGTCGAGATCGGCTTAAAGATACGCAGTATTTT; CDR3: CASSRDRLKDTQYF
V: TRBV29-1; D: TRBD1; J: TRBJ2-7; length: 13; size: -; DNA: TGCAGCGTTGAGGGACAGGAGACCTACGAGCAGTACTTC; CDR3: CSVEGQETYEQYF
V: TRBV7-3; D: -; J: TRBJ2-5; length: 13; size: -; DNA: TGTGCCAGCAGCTCGTCCCGACAAGAGACCCAGTACTTC; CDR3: CASSSSRQETQYF
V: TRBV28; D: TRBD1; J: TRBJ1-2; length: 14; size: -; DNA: TGTGCCAGCCATCCTGGGGACAGGAACTATGGCTACACCTTC; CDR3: CASHPGDRNYGYTF